This T cell receptor beta chain was recorded in a study of control samples from healthy donors and cancer patients. Looked up from germline, CDR1 is KGHSH and CDR2 is LQKENI. The CDR3 has 15 amino acids. V was clipped by 0 bases and J by 1 base, with 10 bases between them. Produced via immunoSEQ multiplex PCR; TCRdb's table is partial and in-frame only. The sample lists about 50,000 clones, more than 90% seen once, with roughly 0.8% in the top ten. The chain couples TRBV18 to TRBJ2-7; the D is unclear. The clonotype was recovered from a man under 40 with colorectal cancer. The specimen was PBMCs. CDR3 coding DNA: TGTGCCAGCTCACCACCGACGGTTCCTTCCTACGAGCAGTACTTC. It encodes CASSPPTVPSYEQYF.